The present entry profiles one TCR beta chain with its context. Its antigen is unidentified. The data belong to a study of T-cell memory formation after mild COVID-19. The wider study: Among the donors, TCR clusters were largely specific to each donor.

V was trimmed by 3 bases and J by 8 bases, leaving 10 bases between them. The CDR3 length is 13 residues. Germline-derived CDR1 and CDR2 are KGHSH and LQKENI. Findings of the study overall: Pre-infection memory harbored some responding clones, suggesting cross-reactive memory joined. A second wave of clones peaked on day 37, and their SARS-CoV-2 specificity went unconfirmed. From day 15 to 85, contracting clones were balanced between CD4 and CD8, whereas later expanders leaned toward CD4+.

TCRdb re-called the 5' RACE reads with MiXCR, one entry per CDR3 protein. The sample holds 300,000 to 350,000 distinct CDR3 sequences; over 10% are singletons and the top ten take about 20%. This clonotype originated in a man between 18 and 29 years old who had mild COVID-19 (a few samples of this study predate the infection). Cell type and time point are not known. The chain combines TRBV18 with TRBJ1-4; maybe TRBD1 (6 bases). Sequencing was carried out using PBMCs or a T cell subset sorted from them (not recorded which). CDR3 amino acids: CASSPRDTEKLFF. CDR3 DNA: TGTGCCAGCTCACCGCGGGACACGGAAAAACTGTTTTTT. Full variable domain (rest looked up from reference TRBV18 and TRBJ1-4): NAGVMQNPRHLVRRRGQEARLRCSPMKGHSHVYWYRQLPEEGLKFMVYLQKENIIDESGMPKERFSAEFPKEGPSILRIQQVVRGDSAAYFCASSPRDTEKLFFGSGTQLSVL.